This TCR beta chain was documented in a study of beta chain features in type 1 diabetes. Findings of the study overall: Among all four CD4+ subsets, Type 1 diabetes patients had TCRB CDR3s that were moderately but significantly shorter.

V gave up 5 bases and J gave up 7 bases; unmatched junction bases: 13. This CDR3 spans 15 amino acids. In germline, CDR1 is SGHTA, CDR2 FQGNSA. One heparinised draw, averaging around 120 mL, was taken per donor. Based on CD45RO/CCR7/CD25/CD127/CD95/CD27, CD4+ regulatory, stem cell-like memory, naive and central memory cells were sorted. The sequenced template was cDNA made from the entire isolated RNA. Measured with immunoSEQ multiplex PCR; TCRdb has only the in-frame clones, and not every one. Of some 200,000 clones in the sample, around 16% were seen once. This clone was seen only a few times. Its antigen is undetermined.

The origin of this receptor is a man younger than 40 with type 1 diabetes. The rearrangement joins TRBV7-2 to TRBJ2-7; 8 bases fit TRBD1. Sequencing was done on a sample of naive CD4+ T cells from blood. The CDR3 coding sequence is TGTGCCAGCAGCCGAGACAGGGGCGAACTTAGAGAGCAGTACTTC. Translation: CASSRDRGELREQYF.